This T cell receptor beta chain comes out of a study of shared clonotypes between healthy human individuals. Profiling relied on immunoSEQ multiplex PCR, and the TCRdb table lists in-frame clones only, not all of them. This table holds 1.5 million to 2.5 million clones, about 95% found once. Terminally differentiated effector memory CD45RA+ cells were excluded from the naive CD8 cells, which were CD45RO-negative and positively selected for CCR7. Worth noting for this clone: Its target is not known.

Germline-derived CDR1 and CDR2 are SQVTM and ANQGSEA. The CDR3 runs 8 residues. Trimming cost V 8 bases and J 15 bases; bases outside gene matches: 4. Findings and caveats of the study: There were few donors, and this limited the genetic and exposure-history diversity represented. The sampled material consisted only of blood, and tissue repertoires are likely to differ. Among four donors, roughly 5% of naive CD4 clonotypes were found in common.

V is TRBV29-1 and J is TRBJ2-1; 7 nucleotides line up with TRBD1. The specimen was naive CD8+ T cells sorted from blood. The source is a man younger than 35 in good health. The CDR3 nucleotides read TGCAGCTCAGGGGGTGTGTTCTTC. As protein: CSSGGVFF.